This is a list of T cell receptor beta chains from one sample in a study of blood T cell repertoires in COVID-19. This table comes from immunoSEQ multiplex PCR, and its TCRdb copy is limited to in-frame clones, with some not included. Of tens of thousands of clones listed, about 91% are singletons. The sample was peripheral blood. These receptors came from a woman of 80 years or more with active or convalescent COVID-19. Both conserved end residues are trimmed from each CDR3. The D gene is left open where the match is weak.

>TRBV10-3|TRBJ1-3|TRBD1
AISAPGQGPGNTIY
>TRBV3-1/TRBV3-2|TRBJ1-1|.
ASSQVQGGTEAF
>TRBV3-1/TRBV3-2|TRBJ1-1|TRBD1
ARGQGAPTEAF
>TRBV12-2|TRBJ2-7|.
ASRLGSAPTYEQY
>TRBV19|TRBJ1-1|.
ASSIPLRQEAF
>TRBV10-3|TRBJ1-2|TRBD1
AISGTGEHGYT
>TRBV6-2/TRBV6-3|TRBJ1-2|.
ASSYSGAHGGYT
>TRBV11-2|TRBJ1-1|.
ASSLWGADHHTEAF
>TRBV5-1|TRBJ1-2|.
ASSLGQNNYGYT
>TRBV4-3|TRBJ2-7|TRBD1
ASSQGTGRRYEQY
>TRBV24-1|TRBJ2-6|TRBD1
ATSDTGTGGSGANVLT
>TRBV7-9|TRBJ1-2|TRBD1
ASSLEVTGAYGYT
>TRBV11-2|TRBJ2-5|.
ASSLRSLQETQY
>TRBV9|TRBJ2-1|TRBD2
ASSVTPRTSGRDEQF